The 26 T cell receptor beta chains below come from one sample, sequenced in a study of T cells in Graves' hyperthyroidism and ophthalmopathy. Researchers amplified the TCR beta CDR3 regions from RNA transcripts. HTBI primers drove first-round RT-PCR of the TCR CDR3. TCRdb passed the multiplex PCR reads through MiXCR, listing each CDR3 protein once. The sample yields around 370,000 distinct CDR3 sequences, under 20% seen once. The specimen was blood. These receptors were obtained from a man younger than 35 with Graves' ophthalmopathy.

The CDR3 nucleotides are TGTGCCAGCAGCTTAGCCGCCTCAGCGGGGGCCCCTCTCGAGCAGTACTTC. Translation: CASSLAASAGAPLEQYF. This chain connects TRBV7-2 to TRBJ2-7; 8 bases match TRBD2. In germline, CDR1 is SGHTA, CDR2 FQGNSA. The CDR3 extends over 17 amino acids. V was clipped by 0 bases and J by 6 bases; unmatched bases: 13.

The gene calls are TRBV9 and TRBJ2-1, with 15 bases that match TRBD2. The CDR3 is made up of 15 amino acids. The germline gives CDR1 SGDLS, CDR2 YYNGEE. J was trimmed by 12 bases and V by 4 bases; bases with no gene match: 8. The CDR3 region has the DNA TGTGCCAGCAGCCTCTCCGGGACTAGCGGGGGGCGGCAGTTCTTC. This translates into CASSLSGTSGGRQFF.

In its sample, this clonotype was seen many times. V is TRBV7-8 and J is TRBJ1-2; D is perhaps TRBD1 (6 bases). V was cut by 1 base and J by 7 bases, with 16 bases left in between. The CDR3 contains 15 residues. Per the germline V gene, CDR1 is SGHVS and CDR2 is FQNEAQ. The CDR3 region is CASSLEAGVNFGYTF. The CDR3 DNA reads TGTGCCAGCAGCTTAGAGGCAGGGGTGAATTTTGGCTACACCTTC.

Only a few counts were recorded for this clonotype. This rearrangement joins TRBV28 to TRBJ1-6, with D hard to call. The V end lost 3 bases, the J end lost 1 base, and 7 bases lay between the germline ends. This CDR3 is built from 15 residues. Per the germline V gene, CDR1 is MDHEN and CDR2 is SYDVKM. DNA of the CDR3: TGTGCCAGCAGTTTGGCCCAGTCCTATAATTCACCCCTCCACTTT. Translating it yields CASSLAQSYNSPLHF.

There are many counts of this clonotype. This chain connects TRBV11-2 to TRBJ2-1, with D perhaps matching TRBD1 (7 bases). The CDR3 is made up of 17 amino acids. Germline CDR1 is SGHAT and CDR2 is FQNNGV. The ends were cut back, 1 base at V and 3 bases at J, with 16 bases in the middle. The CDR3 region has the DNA TGTGCCAGCAGCTTAGGCAGGGCGGGACAGATCTACAATGAGCAGTTCTTC. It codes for CASSLGRAGQIYNEQFF.

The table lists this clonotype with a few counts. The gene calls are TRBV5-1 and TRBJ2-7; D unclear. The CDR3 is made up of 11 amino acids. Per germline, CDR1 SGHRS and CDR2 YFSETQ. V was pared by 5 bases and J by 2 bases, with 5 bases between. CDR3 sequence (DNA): TGCGCCAGCAGGGAAGCCTACGAGCAGTACTTC. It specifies CASREAYEQYF. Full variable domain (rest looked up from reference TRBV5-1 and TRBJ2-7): KAGVTQTPRYLIKTRGQQVTLSCSPISGHRSVSWYQQTPGQGLQFLFEYFSETQRNKGNFPGRFSGRQFSNSRSEMNVSTLELGDSALYLCASREAYEQYFGPGTRLTVT.

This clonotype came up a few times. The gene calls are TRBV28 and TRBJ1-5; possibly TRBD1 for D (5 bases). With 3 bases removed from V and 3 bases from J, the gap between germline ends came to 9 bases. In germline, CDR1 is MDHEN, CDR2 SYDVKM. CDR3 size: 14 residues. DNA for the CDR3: TGTGCCAGCAGTTTGAGGGGATACAATCAGCCCCAGCATTTT. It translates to CASSLRGYNQPQHF.

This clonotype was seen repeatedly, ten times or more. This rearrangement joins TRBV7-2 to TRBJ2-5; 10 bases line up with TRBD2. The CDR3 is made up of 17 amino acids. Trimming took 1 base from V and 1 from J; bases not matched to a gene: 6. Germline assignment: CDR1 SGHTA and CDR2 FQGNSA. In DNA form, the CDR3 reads TGTGCCAGCAGCTTAGGAAGGATAGCGGGGGGCCAAGAGACCCAGTACTTC. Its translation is CASSLGRIAGGQETQYF.

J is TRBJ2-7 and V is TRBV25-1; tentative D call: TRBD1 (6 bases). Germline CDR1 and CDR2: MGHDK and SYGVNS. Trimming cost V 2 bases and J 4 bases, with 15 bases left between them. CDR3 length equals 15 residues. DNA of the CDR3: TGTGCCAGCAGTGAAGAAGCAGGGGTTTTTTACGAGCAGTACTTC. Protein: CASSEEAGVFYEQYF.

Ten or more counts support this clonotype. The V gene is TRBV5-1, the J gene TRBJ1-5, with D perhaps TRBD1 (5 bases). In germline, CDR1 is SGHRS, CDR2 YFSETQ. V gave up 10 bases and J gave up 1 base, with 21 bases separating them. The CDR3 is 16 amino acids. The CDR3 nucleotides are TGCGCCCCTATTGGGATGACAGACTCAAGCAATCAGCCCCAGCATTTT. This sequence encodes CAPIGMTDSSNQPQHF.

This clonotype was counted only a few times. DNA of the CDR3: TGTGCCAGCAGTTACATAGGGACAGGGCAGAGCACAGATACGCAGTATTTT. As protein: CASSYIGTGQSTDTQYF. The chain couples TRBV6-5 to TRBJ2-3; 9 bases match TRBD1. CDR3 length equals 17 residues. CDR1 and CDR2 from the germline V gene are MNHEY and SVGAGI. Losses at the gene ends were 2 bases for V and 0 bases for J; bases not matched to a gene: 6.

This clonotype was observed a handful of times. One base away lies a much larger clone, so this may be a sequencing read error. The CDR3 region is CASLPGTHTGELFF. The DNA for the CDR3 is TGTGCCAGCTTACCGGGGACACACACCGGGGAGCTGTTTTTT. This chain connects TRBV18 to TRBJ2-2; possibly TRBD1 for D (6 bases). The CDR3 has 14 amino acids. Germline CDR1 is KGHSH and CDR2 is LQKENI. Trimming pared 7 bases from V and 3 bases from J, leaving 12 bases between.

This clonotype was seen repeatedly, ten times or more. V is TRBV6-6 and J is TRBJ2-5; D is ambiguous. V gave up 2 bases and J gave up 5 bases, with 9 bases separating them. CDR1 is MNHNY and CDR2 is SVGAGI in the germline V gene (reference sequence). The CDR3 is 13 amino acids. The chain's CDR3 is CASSYRTLETQYF. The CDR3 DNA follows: TGTGCCAGCAGTTACAGGACCCTGGAGACCCAGTACTTC.

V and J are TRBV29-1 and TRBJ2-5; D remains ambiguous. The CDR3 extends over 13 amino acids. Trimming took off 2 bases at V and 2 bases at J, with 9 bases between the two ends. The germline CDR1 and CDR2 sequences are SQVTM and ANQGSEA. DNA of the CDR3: TGCAGCGTTGAAATAACGGCTCAAGAGACCCAGTACTTC. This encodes CSVEITAQETQYF.

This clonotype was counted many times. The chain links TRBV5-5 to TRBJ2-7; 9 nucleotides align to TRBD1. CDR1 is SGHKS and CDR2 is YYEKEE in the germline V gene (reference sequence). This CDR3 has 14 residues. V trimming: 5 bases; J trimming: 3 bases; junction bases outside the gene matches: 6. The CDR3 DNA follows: TGTGCCAGCAGGGTGACAGGGGGTTTCTACGAGCAGTACTTC. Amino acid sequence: CASRVTGGFYEQYF.

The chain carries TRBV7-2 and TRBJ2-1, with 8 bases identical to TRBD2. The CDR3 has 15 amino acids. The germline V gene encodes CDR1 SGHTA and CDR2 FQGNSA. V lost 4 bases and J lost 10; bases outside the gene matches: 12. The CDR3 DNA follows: TGTGCCAGCAGCTCGGGGGGGGGAGCCGGGGGGGAGCAGTTCTTC. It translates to CASSSGGGAGGEQFF.

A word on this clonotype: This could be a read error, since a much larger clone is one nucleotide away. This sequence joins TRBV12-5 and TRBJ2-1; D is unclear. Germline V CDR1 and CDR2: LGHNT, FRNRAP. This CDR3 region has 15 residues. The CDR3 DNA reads TGTGCTAGTGGTTTGGGGGAAGGCTCCTACAATGAGCAGCTCTTC. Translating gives CASGLGEGSYNEQLF.

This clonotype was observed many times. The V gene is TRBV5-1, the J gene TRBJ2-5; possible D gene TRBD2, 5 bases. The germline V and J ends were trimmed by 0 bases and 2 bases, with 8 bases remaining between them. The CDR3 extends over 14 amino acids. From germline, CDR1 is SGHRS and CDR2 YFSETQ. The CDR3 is CASSLGRPQETQYF. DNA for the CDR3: TGCGCCAGCAGCTTGGGGAGGCCTCAAGAGACCCAGTACTTC.

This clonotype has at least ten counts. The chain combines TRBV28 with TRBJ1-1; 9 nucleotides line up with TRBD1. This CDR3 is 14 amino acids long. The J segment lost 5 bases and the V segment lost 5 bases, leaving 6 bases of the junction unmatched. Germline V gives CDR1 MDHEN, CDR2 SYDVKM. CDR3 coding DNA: TGTGCCAGCAGTAGGAACAGGGGGCAGACTGAAGCTTTCTTT. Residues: CASSRNRGQTEAFF.

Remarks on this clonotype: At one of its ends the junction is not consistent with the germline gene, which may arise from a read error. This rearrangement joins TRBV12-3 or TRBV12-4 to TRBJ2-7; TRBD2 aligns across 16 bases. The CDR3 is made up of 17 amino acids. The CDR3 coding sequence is TGTGCCAGCAATTTAGGGACTAGCGGGGGGGATCCCTACGAGCAGTACTTC. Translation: CASNLGTSGGDPYEQYF.

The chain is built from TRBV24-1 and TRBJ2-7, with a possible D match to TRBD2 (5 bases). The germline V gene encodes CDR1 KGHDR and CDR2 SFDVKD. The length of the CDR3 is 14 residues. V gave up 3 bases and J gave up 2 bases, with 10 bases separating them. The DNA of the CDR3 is TGTGCCACCAGTGATCCTAGGGAGACCTACGAGCAGTACTTC. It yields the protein CATSDPRETYEQYF.

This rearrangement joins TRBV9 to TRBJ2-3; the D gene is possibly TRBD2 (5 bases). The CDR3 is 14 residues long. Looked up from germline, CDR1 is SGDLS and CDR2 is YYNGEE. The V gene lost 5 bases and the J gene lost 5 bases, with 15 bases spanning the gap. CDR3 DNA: TGTGCCAGCAGTGGTGGTACTGGACTAGATACGCAGTATTTT. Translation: CASSGGTGLDTQYF.

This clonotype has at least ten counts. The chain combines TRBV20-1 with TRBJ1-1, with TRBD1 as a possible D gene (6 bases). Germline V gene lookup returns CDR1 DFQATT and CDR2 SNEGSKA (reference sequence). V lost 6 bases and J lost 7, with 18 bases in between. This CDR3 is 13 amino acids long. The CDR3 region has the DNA TGCAGTGCCCTACACCAGGGGAGGGGTGAAGCTTTCTTT. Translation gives CSALHQGRGEAFF.

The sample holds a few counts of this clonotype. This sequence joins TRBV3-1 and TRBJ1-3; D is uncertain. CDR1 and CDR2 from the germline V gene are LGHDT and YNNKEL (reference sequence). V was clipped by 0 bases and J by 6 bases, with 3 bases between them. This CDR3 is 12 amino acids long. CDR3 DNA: TGTGCCAGCAGCCAAGAGGAAAACACCATATATTTT. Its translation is CASSQEENTIYF.

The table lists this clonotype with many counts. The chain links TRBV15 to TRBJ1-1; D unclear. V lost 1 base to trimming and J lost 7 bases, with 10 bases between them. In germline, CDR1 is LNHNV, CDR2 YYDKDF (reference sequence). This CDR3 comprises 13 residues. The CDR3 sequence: CATSRAQPGEAFF. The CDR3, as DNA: TGTGCCACCAGCAGAGCTCAACCGGGTGAAGCTTTCTTT.

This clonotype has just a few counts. The CDR3 loop reads CSVGRGAFNEQYF. CDR3 sequence (DNA): TGCAGCGTTGGGCGGGGGGCCTTCAACGAGCAGTACTTC. The chain employs TRBV29-1 and TRBJ2-7; 8 bases are a match to TRBD2. The germline gives CDR1 SQVTM, CDR2 ANQGSEA. The CDR3 has 13 residues. Unmatched junction bases numbered 7, after V lost 4 bases and J lost 5 bases.